This T cell receptor beta chain was sequenced during a study of shared clonotypes between healthy human individuals. Regarding the study as a whole: Clonotypes not shared had lower generation probabilities than those common to all four donors. The study sampled only blood, and tissue repertoires likely differ.

Original data processing: Quality scores were absent from the junction-only immunoSEQ sequences, so filtering differed. Repertoires were generated with immunoSEQ multiplex PCR, while TCRdb's copy carries only in-frame clones and drops some. The V and J calls and clone size are taken from that table; D and trimming were inferred from the DNA. The top ten hold around 1.4% of the sample, which has approximately 980,000 clones, around three quarters seen once. CDR3 length equals 14 residues. V was trimmed by 4 bases and J by 4 bases, leaving 13 bases between them. Germline V gives CDR1 SGHNT, CDR2 YYREEE (reference sequence). Comments on this clone: Its antigen is currently unknown.

This sequence joins TRBV5-4 and TRBJ2-3; D possibly corresponds to TRBD1 (5 bases). The sequenced sample consisted of memory CD4+ T cells sorted from blood. Subset defined: CD45RA-negative fraction. The sequence was obtained from a man aged 18 to 29 in good health. CDR3 amino acids: CASSHQGAADTQYF. The CDR3 DNA follows: TGTGCCAGCAGCCATCAGGGTGCGGCAGATACGCAGTATTTT.